These T cell receptor beta chains were read from a single sample in a study of vaccination effects on CD4 cells after COVID-19. TCRdb keeps only in-frame clones here, not all; method: immunoSEQ multiplex PCR. This table has around 63,000 clones, roughly 80% appearing once. These receptors' targets are unknown. The sample was CD4+ T cells from PBMCs cultured with HCoV-OC43 spike peptides, taken before COVID-19 vaccination. The receptors here all came from a human donor who received a COVID-19 vaccine. The CDR3 runs from the conserved cysteine through the conserved F or W. The D gene is left open where the match is weak. Some rows have no size entry. The others give once, few or many, or a class for an expanded clone.

D	V	J	size	CDR3	DNA
TRBD1	TRBV24-1	TRBJ1-2	.	CATSDPGTGRGTGYTF	TGTGCCACCAGTGACCCCGGGACAGGGAGGGGAACCGGCTACACCTTC
.	TRBV4-2	TRBJ2-5	once	CASSQGQVTGGPETQYF	TGTGCCAGCAGCCAAGGTCAGGTGACCGGGGGGCCAGAGACCCAGTACTTC
TRBD1	TRBV6-2/TRBV6-3	TRBJ1-5	.	CASSPINTQGIRRQPQHF	TGTGCCAGCAGCCCTATTAATACACAGGGGATCCGGCGTCAGCCCCAGCATTTT
.	TRBV5-1	TRBJ1-4	.	CASSTGRTGTANEKLFF	TGCGCCAGCAGCACCGGCCGAACAGGGACGGCTAATGAAAAACTGTTTTTT
.	TRBV27	TRBJ1-5	.	CASSSHQSGQPQHF	TGTGCCAGCAGTTCACACCAATCCGGTCAGCCCCAGCATTTT
TRBD1	TRBV5-4	TRBJ1-2	.	CASSLDRDSYGYTF	TGTGCCAGCAGCCTCGACCGGGACAGCTATGGCTACACCTTC
.	TRBV4-3	TRBJ2-2	.	CASSQGRGNTGELFF	TGCGCCAGCAGCCAGGGCAGGGGTAACACCGGGGAGCTGTTTTTT
.	TRBV7-9	TRBJ1-1	few	CASSYNRDEAFF	TGTGCCAGCAGCTATAACAGGGACGAAGCTTTCTTT
TRBD1	TRBV6-5	TRBJ2-3	.	CASRHRQGMADTQYF	TGTGCCAGCAGGCACCGACAGGGTATGGCTGATACGCAGTATTTT
TRBD2	TRBV10-1	TRBJ2-1	.	CASRNRLAGDNEQFF	TGCGCCAGCAGAAATCGACTAGCGGGGGACAATGAGCAGTTCTTC
TRBD2	TRBV9	TRBJ2-3	.	CASSISGGTDTQYF	TGTGCCAGCAGCATTAGCGGGGGCACAGATACGCAGTATTTT
.	TRBV2	TRBJ2-3	once	CASSATLTGTDTQYF	TGTGCCAGCAGTGCGACTCTTACGGGCACAGATACGCAGTATTTT
.	TRBV5-6	TRBJ1-2	.	CASSLFTGSGYTF	TGTGCCAGCAGCTTGTTCACAGGGAGTGGCTACACCTTC
TRBD1	TRBV2	TRBJ1-3	.	CASSTILGQGVSGNTIYF	TGTGCCAGCAGTACAATCCTGGGACAGGGAGTCTCTGGAAACACCATATATTTT
.	TRBV3-1/TRBV3-2	TRBJ1-2	.	CASSQDYRAFNYGYTF	TGTGCCAGCAGCCAAGATTACAGGGCTTTTAACTATGGCTACACCTTC